A single T cell receptor beta chain is shown here with its context. Data came from immunoSEQ multiplex PCR; TCRdb stores just in-frame clones and leaves some out. The table shows about 76,000 clones, with approximately 83% occurring only once. CDR1 is MNHNS and CDR2 is SASEGT in the germline V gene. There are 17 residues in the CDR3. The junction had 13 bases not matched to a gene; V was cut back by 2 bases and J by 6 bases. This record belongs to a study of OX40 agonist ivuxolimab in advanced cancers. The sample in question was CD4+ or CD8+ T cells sorted from blood, obtained in a trial of the OX40 agonist ivuxolimab. The TCR was taken from an adult with an advanced solid tumor such as melanoma, head and neck, liver or kidney cancer. The chain combines TRBV6-1 with TRBJ1-1; 9 positions agree with TRBD1. The CDR3 region is CASSELILWTGASEAFF. The CDR3 region has the DNA TGTGCCAGCAGTGAACTGATATTGTGGACAGGGGCCTCTGAAGCTTTCTTT.